This section outlines one TCR beta chain sequence together with its context. Using immunoSEQ multiplex PCR, the repertoire was profiled, and TCRdb retains in-frame clones only, with some absent. The table has 250,000 to 350,000 clones, roughly 90% seen once. The CDR3 spans 15 residues. From germline, CDR1 is SGHDT and CDR2 YYEEEE. V lost 2 bases, J lost 1 base, and 4 bases stayed unmatched. The sample belongs to a study of blood T cell repertoires in COVID-19. Whole-study context: The origin of the acute and convalescent COVID-19 samples was the United States, Italy and Spain.

Participants were aged about 18 to 95 years, lived in 20 to 30 US areas, and enrolled virtually. What the recovered Cohort 3 donors had was two negative PCRs, clearance, or symptom resolution. The V call is TRBV5-6, the J call TRBJ1-1; 8 nucleotides match TRBD1. Sequencing was performed on PBMCs or T cells enriched from blood (not recorded which). The source is a man in his 60s who had recovered from COVID-19. CDR3 coding DNA: TGTGCCAGCAGCTTAACAGGGGGGGAGAACACTGAAGCTTTCTTT. Translated, it gives CASSLTGGENTEAFF.